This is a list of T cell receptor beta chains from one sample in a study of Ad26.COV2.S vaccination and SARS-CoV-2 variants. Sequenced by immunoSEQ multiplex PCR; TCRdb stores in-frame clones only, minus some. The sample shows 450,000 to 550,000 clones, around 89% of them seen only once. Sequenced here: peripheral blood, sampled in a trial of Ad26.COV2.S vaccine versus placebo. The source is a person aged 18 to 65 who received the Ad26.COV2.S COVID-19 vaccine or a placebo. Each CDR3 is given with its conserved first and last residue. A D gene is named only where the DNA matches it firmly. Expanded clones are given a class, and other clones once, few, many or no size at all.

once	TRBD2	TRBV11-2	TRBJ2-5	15	CASSTSRGGVETQYF	TGTGCCAGCAGCACTTCGCGGGGGGGCGTTGAGACCCAGTACTTC
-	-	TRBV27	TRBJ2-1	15	CASSPRTLSRNEQFF	TGTGCCAGCAGTCCCCGGACTTTATCCCGTAATGAGCAGTTCTTC
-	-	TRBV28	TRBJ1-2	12	CASSLPGGGYTF	TGTGCCAGCAGTTTACCCGGGGGAGGCTACACCTTC
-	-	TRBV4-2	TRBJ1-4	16	CASSPNKGATNEKLFF	TGTGCCAGCAGCCCAAATAAGGGAGCAACTAATGAAAAACTGTTTTTT
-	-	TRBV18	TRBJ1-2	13	CASSLDKLFGYTF	TGTGCCAGCTCCCTCGACAAGTTATTTGGCTACACCTTC
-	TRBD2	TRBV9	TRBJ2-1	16	CASSVVGTTNYNEQFF	TGTGCCAGCAGCGTAGTAGGGACTACAAACTACAATGAGCAGTTCTTC
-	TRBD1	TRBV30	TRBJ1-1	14	CAWAGTGMNTEAFF	TGTGCCTGGGCGGGGACAGGGATGAACACTGAAGCTTTCTTT
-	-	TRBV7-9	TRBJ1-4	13	CASSPGGNEKLFF	TGTGCCAGCAGCCCCGGCGGAAATGAAAAACTGTTTTTT
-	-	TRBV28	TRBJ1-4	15	CASSPRTARNEKLFF	TGTGCCAGCAGTCCAAGGACAGCCCGTAATGAAAAACTGTTTTTT
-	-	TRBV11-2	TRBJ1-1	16	CASSLVGAGANTEAFF	TGTGCCAGCAGCTTAGTGGGGGCAGGGGCGAACACTGAAGCTTTCTTT
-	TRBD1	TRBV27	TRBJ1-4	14	CASSSGTGSEKLFF	TGTGCCAGCAGTTCCGGGACAGGGAGCGAAAAACTGTTTTTT
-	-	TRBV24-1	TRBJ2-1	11	CATSSRDRSFF	TGTGCCACCAGTTCGAGGGATCGGTCGTTCTTC
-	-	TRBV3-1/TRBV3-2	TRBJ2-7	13	CASSGDTFYEQYF	TGTGCCAGCAGCGGGGACACGTTCTACGAGCAGTACTTC
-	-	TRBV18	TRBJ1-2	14	CASSPPGGGYGYTF	TGTGCCAGCTCACCACCAGGGGGTGGCTATGGCTACACCTTC
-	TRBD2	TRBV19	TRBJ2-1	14	CASSLWGGYNEQFF	TGTGCCAGTAGTTTGTGGGGGGGCTACAATGAGCAGTTCTTC
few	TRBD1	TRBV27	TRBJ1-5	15	CASTPRQGVNQPQHF	TGTGCCAGCACCCCGAGGCAGGGGGTCAATCAGCCCCAGCATTTT
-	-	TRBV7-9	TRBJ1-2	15	CASSSQGQSHYGYTF	TGTGCCAGCAGCTCTCAGGGTCAATCGCACTATGGCTACACCTTC
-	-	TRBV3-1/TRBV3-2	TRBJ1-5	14	CASSQTTGNQPQHF	TGTGCCAGCAGCCAGACTACAGGAAATCAGCCCCAGCATTTT
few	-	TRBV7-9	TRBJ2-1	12	CASSYIVAEQFF	TGTGCCAGCAGCTATATCGTCGCAGAGCAGTTCTTC
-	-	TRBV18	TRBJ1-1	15	CASSPVVRANTEAFF	TGTGCCAGCTCACCAGTGGTCAGGGCGAACACTGAAGCTTTCTTT
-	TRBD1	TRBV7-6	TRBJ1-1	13	CASSRDRNTEAFF	TGTGCCAGCAGCCGGGACAGGAACACTGAAGCTTTCTTT
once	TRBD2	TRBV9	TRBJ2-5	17	CASSHGASGGDQETQYF	TGTGCCAGCAGCCACGGGGCTAGCGGGGGGGATCAGGAGACCCAGTACTTC
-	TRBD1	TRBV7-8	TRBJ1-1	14	CASSPGQSNTEAFF	TGTGCCAGCAGCCCGGGACAGTCGAACACTGAAGCTTTCTTT
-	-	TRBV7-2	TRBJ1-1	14	CASSLQGQNTEAFF	TGTGCCAGCAGCTTACAAGGGCAGAACACTGAAGCTTTCTTT
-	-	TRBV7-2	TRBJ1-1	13	CASSFQVNTEAFF	TGTGCCAGCAGCTTTCAGGTGAACACTGAAGCTTTCTTT
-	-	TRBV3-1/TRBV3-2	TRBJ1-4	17	CASSPQVDSTTNEKLFF	TGTGCCAGCAGCCCGCAGGTCGACAGTACAACTAATGAAAAACTGTTTTTT
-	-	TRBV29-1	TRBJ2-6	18	CSVEELDKYHSGANVLTF	TGCAGCGTTGAAGAGCTGGACAAGTACCACTCTGGGGCCAACGTCCTGACTTTC
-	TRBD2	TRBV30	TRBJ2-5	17	CAWSVSRTSGSQETQYF	TGTGCCTGGAGTGTATCTCGGACTAGCGGGAGCCAAGAGACCCAGTACTTC
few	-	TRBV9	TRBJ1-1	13	CASSAALTGWAFF	TGTGCCAGCAGCGCAGCCCTGACTGGGTGGGCTTTCTTT
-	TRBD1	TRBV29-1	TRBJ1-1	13	CSGIGQANTEAFF	TGCAGCGGAATAGGACAGGCGAACACTGAAGCTTTCTTT
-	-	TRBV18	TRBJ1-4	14	CASSPPGDNEKLFF	TGTGCCAGCTCACCACCCGGGGATAATGAAAAACTGTTTTTT
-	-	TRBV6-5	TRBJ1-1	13	CASSYWGNTEAFF	TGTGCCAGCAGTTACTGGGGGAACACTGAAGCTTTCTTT
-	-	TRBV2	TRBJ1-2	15	CASRLRDTFNYGYTF	TGTGCCAGCAGACTACGGGACACTTTCAACTATGGCTACACCTTC
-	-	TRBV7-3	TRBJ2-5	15	CASSLMRTAQETQYF	TGTGCCAGCAGCTTAATGAGGACAGCTCAAGAGACCCAGTACTTC
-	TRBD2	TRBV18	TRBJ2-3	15	CASSPAGGLSDTQYF	TGTGCCAGCTCACCAGCGGGAGGGCTGTCAGATACGCAGTATTTT
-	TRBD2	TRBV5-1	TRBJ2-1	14	CASRAGVSYNEQFF	TGCGCCAGTAGAGCGGGAGTCTCCTACAATGAGCAGTTCTTC
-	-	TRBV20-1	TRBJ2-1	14	CSASITGAYNEQFF	TGCAGTGCTAGTATAACTGGAGCCTACAATGAGCAGTTCTTC
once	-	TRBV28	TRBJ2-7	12	CASSLTNYEQYF	TGTGCCAGCAGTTTGACAAACTACGAGCAGTACTTC
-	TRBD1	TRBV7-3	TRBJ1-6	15	CASSLGGQGSSPLHF	TGTGCCAGCAGCTTAGGGGGACAGGGGAGTTCACCCCTCCACTTT
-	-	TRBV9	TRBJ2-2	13	CASSVGSTGELFF	TGTGCCAGCAGCGTAGGGTCCACCGGGGAGCTGTTTTTT
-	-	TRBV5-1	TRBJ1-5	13	CASSLGQDQPQHF	TGCGCCAGCAGCTTGGGACAGGATCAGCCCCAGCATTTT
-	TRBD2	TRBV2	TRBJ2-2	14	CASNRDYQTGELFF	TGTGCCAGCAATCGGGACTACCAGACCGGGGAGCTGTTTTTT
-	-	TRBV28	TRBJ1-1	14	CASSFPRMNTEAFF	TGTGCCAGCAGTTTTCCCAGGATGAACACTGAAGCTTTCTTT
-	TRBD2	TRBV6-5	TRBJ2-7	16	CASSYSAGGQSYEQYF	TGTGCCAGCAGTTATTCAGCGGGGGGACAGTCCTACGAGCAGTACTTC
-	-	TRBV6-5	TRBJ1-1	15	CASSKIPDSHTEAFF	TGTGCCAGCTCGAAGATACCGGACAGTCACACTGAAGCTTTCTTT
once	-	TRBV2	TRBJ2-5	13	CASSEETGQPNYF	TGTGCCAGCAGTGAAGAGACCGGACAGCCCAATTACTTC
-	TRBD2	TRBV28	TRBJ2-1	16	CASSLYLRGGRNEQFF	TGTGCCAGCAGTTTATATTTGCGGGGGGGGCGGAATGAGCAGTTCTTC
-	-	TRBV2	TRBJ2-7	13	CASSVNSPYEQYF	TGTGCCAGCAGTGTTAACAGTCCCTACGAGCAGTACTTC
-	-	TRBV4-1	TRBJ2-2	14	CASSQPGTPGELFF	TGCGCCAGCAGCCAACCTGGGACTCCCGGGGAGCTGTTTTTT
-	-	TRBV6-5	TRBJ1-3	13	CASKISSGNTIYF	TGTGCCAGCAAAATCTCCTCTGGAAACACCATATATTTT
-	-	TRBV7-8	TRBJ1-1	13	CASSRALNTEAFF	TGTGCCAGCAGCCGGGCTTTGAACACTGAAGCTTTCTTT
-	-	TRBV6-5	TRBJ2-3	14	CASRPGRSTDTQYF	TGTGCCAGCAGACCGGGACGGAGCACAGATACGCAGTATTTT
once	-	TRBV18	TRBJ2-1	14	CASSAANFTNEQFF	TGTGCCAGCTCAGCCGCCAACTTCACGAATGAGCAGTTCTTC
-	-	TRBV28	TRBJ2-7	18	CASSPEAFRLAPSYEQYF	TGTGCCAGCAGCCCCGAAGCGTTCCGGCTAGCGCCTAGTTACGAGCAGTACTTC
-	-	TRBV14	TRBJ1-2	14	CASSQEPVNYGYTF	TGTGCCAGCAGCCAAGAACCGGTAAACTATGGCTACACCTTC
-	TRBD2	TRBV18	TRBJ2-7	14	CASSSGGPPYEQYF	TGTGCCAGCTCGAGCGGGGGACCTCCCTACGAGCAGTACTTC
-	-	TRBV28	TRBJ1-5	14	CASSLGGRGQPQHF	TGTGCCAGCAGTTTGGGGGGAAGGGGTCAGCCCCAGCATTTT